These T cell receptor beta chains were read from a single sample in a study of T-cell memory formation after mild COVID-19. Each CDR3 protein gets one entry after TCRdb re-called the 5' RACE reads with MiXCR. The sample lists roughly 130,000 distinct CDR3 sequences; over 15% were seen once. Sequencing input: PBMCs or a T cell subset sorted from them (not recorded which). These TCRs come from a man aged 18 to 30 who had mild COVID-19 (a few samples of this study predate the infection). Cell type and time point are not known. The CDR3 runs from the conserved cysteine through the conserved F or W. D genes are given only for firm matches. Clone size is given for some rows only: seen once, a few or many times, or a class if the clone is expanded.

>TRBV7-9|-|many|TRBJ2-5
TGTGCCAGCAGTCAGCTAGCGCGTGGTGATGACCAAGAGACCCAGTACTTC
CASSQLARGDDQETQYF
>TRBV25-1|-|-|TRBJ1-5
TGTGCCAGCAGCTCCGTCCAGCCCCAGCAATTT
CASSSVQPQQF
>TRBV5-1|-|-|TRBJ1-1
TGCGCCAGCAGCTTCGACAGTCATAACACTGAAGCTTTCTTT
CASSFDSHNTEAFF
>TRBV5-4|TRBD1|-|TRBJ1-2
TGTGCCAGCAGCTTACAGGGGGCTGATGGCTACACCTTC
CASSLQGADGYTF
>TRBV12-3/TRBV12-4|-|many|TRBJ2-2
TGTGCCAGCAGTTTGGGAGTAAACACCGGGGAGCTGTTTTTT
CASSLGVNTGELFF
>TRBV12-5|TRBD1|few|TRBJ1-2
TGTGCTAGTGGTCCGATATCAGGGGGTGGCGGCTACACCTTC
CASGPISGGGGYTF
>TRBV12-3/TRBV12-4|TRBD1|-|TRBJ1-1
TGTGCCAGCAGTTGGACAGGGTCCGCCAACACTGAAGCTTTCTTT
CASSWTGSANTEAFF
>TRBV7-9|TRBD1|few|TRBJ2-4
TGTGCCACCGAACAGGGGGCCAAAAACATTCAGTACTTC
CATEQGAKNIQYF
>TRBV5-1|-|many|TRBJ2-5
TGCGCCAGCAGCCACGGGACACCTACAATCCAAGAGACCCAGTACTTC
CASSHGTPTIQETQYF
>TRBV5-1|-|many|TRBJ2-2
TGCGCCAGCAGCTTGGGGGAGGACCATAAGAACACCGGGGAGCTGTTTTTT
CASSLGEDHKNTGELFF
>TRBV12-3/TRBV12-4|TRBD2|many|TRBJ2-7
TGTGCCAGCAGTTACGGGGGGGCCTACGAGCAGTACTTC
CASSYGGAYEQYF
>TRBV6-5|TRBD1|few|TRBJ2-7
TGTGCCAGCAGTTCTTCCGGGACAGGGAGTCAGTACTTC
CASSSSGTGSQYF
>TRBV9|TRBD2|-|TRBJ2-3
TGTGCCAGCAGCGCCGGGACTAGCGGGGTTGATACGCAGTATTTT
CASSAGTSGVDTQYF
>TRBV5-1|-|few|TRBJ2-5
TGCGCCAGCAGCTTGGTGGGTAGCGAAGAGACCCAGTACTTC
CASSLVGSEETQYF
>TRBV7-9|TRBD1|few|TRBJ2-7
TGTGCCAGCAGCGAAATGACAGGGCTCGAGCAGTACTTC
CASSEMTGLEQYF
>TRBV19|-|few|TRBJ2-3
TGTGCCAGTAGTACTCTCACAGATACGCAGTATTTT
CASSTLTDTQYF